This TCR beta chain was captured by sequencing in a study of blood T cells in healthy people across ages. This CDR3 region has 16 residues. The use of a sample-barcoded 5' primer and a J-beta primer mix characterized a second PCR of roughly 6 to 11 cycles. MiXCR, applied by TCRdb to the 5' RACE reads, yields one record per CDR3 protein. The sample carries about 1 million distinct CDR3 sequences, 25% recorded once. With respect to this clonotype: One end of the junction varies from germline; a read error may be responsible.

The same data also went into a second study, on T cells of mothers and their children. That work contributes: Whatever RNA was extracted went entirely into cDNA synthesis, at about 1.5 ug per 15 ul.

The source is a girl aged 2-10 years in good health. Sequencing used blood. This rearrangement joins TRBV12-3 or TRBV12-4 to TRBJ2-5, with D unresolved. CDR3 sequence: CASSSGSGGYGETQYF. DNA of the CDR3: TGCGCCAGCAGCTCCGGCTCCGGTGGATACGGAGAGACCCAGTACTTC.